Each of the 24 T cell receptor beta chains below was sequenced from the same sample in a study of CD8 T cells in ankylosing spondylitis. MiXCR, run by TCRdb on the 5' RACE reads, gives a single entry per CDR3 protein. This repertoire shows 200,000 to 300,000 distinct CDR3 sequences, 8% to 9.5% found once; its top ten account for around 6.8%. The sample taken for sequencing was blood, either unsorted or a sorted T cell fraction (not recorded which). The receptors stem from a male donor with ankylosing spondylitis or in good health (not recorded which).

This clonotype appeared many times. This chain links TRBV7-8 with TRBJ1-3, with D possibly matching TRBD1 (5 bases). The germline V gene encodes CDR1 SGHVS and CDR2 FQNEAQ. Between the trimmed V and J ends, which lost 3 bases and 0 bases, there was a span of 24 bases. The CDR3 runs 20 residues. CDR3 region: CASSLGPGHEGLGSGNTIYF. CDR3 DNA: TGTGCCAGCAGCTTGGGCCCGGGCCACGAGGGACTAGGCTCTGGAAACACCATATATTTT. Using reference TRBV7-8 and TRBJ1-3 for the parts outside the CDR3, the full variable domain is GAGVSQSPRYKVAKRGQDVALRCDPISGHVSLFWYQQALGQGPEFLTYFQNEAQLDKSGLPSDRFFAERPEGSVSTLKIQRTQQEDSAVYLCASSLGPGHEGLGSGNTIYFGEGSWLTVV.

This clonotype occurred many times. The chain is built from TRBV5-4 and TRBJ2-3; D is ambiguous. The CDR3 sequence is 15 residues long. Per the germline V gene, CDR1 is SGHNT and CDR2 is YYREEE (reference sequence). V lost 1 base to trimming and J lost 3 bases, with 12 bases between them. The CDR3 nucleotides read TGTGCCAGCAGCTTGAAAGTAGGAAATACAGATACGCAGTATTTT. This encodes CASSLKVGNTDTQYF.

With regard to this clonotype: A much larger clonotype is one base distant, so this may be a read error. The chain couples TRBV9 to TRBJ1-2; D remains unclear. Per germline, CDR1 SGDLS and CDR2 YYNGEE. This CDR3 region has 15 residues. CDR3 bases: TGTCCCAGCAGCGTAGAAAGTGGGCCCAACTATGGCTACACCTTC. It yields the protein CPSSVESGPNYGYTF.

This clonotype was counted at least ten times. The rearrangement links TRBV30 to TRBJ1-2; unclear D gene. The CDR3 is 15 amino acids. Germline V CDR1 and CDR2: GTSNPN, SVGIG (reference sequence). V lost 2 bases and J lost 8, with 21 bases in between. The CDR3 sequence is CAWSPEGRTLGGYTF. The CDR3 coding sequence is TGTGCCTGGAGTCCGGAGGGCCGGACCCTGGGGGGCTACACCTTC.

This clonotype was seen ten or more times. The genes are TRBV12-3 or TRBV12-4 and TRBJ1-1; perhaps TRBD1 as D (5 bases). This CDR3 has 16 amino acids. Trimming removed 5 bases from V and 1 base from J, with 17 bases in between. This CDR3 is CASSPPFQDKNTEAFF. DNA of the CDR3: TGTGCCAGCAGTCCCCCTTTCCAGGACAAGAACACTGAAGCTTTCTTT.

This clonotype was found many times. The chain carries TRBV5-6 and TRBJ1-2; D is ambiguous. Germline CDR1 and CDR2: SGHDT and YYEEEE. V lost 4 bases, J lost 5 bases, and 9 bases lay in between. CDR3 size: 12 residues. This CDR3 reads CASSRMVYGYTF. The CDR3 region has the DNA TGTGCCAGCAGCCGGATGGTTTATGGCTACACCTTC.

This chain uses TRBV6-1 with TRBJ1-2; 11 nucleotides line up with TRBD1. The CDR3 length is 14 residues. Trimming at V came to 6 bases and at J to 2 bases, leaving 2 bases not matched to a gene. CDR1 is MNHNS, CDR2 SASEGT, per germline. The CDR3 region is CASRGQGVNYGYTF. In DNA form, the CDR3 reads TGTGCCAGCAGGGGACAGGGGGTGAACTATGGCTACACCTTC.

This clonotype turned up a few times. The rearrangement links TRBV30 to TRBJ1-5; possibly TRBD1 for D (6 bases). The germline V and J ends were trimmed by 1 base and 6 bases, with 10 bases remaining between them. Germline-derived CDR1 and CDR2 are GTSNPN and SVGIG (reference sequence). The CDR3 length is 13 residues. The CDR3 coding sequence is TGTGCCTGGAGTGGGGGGGCCGGTCAGCCCCAGCATTTT. Translated: CAWSGGAGQPQHF.

At least ten counts were recorded for this clonotype. The chain couples TRBV29-1 to TRBJ2-7, with TRBD1 matching 9 bases. Trimming cost V 0 bases and J 2 bases; bases outside gene matches: 2. Germline CDR1 reads SQVTM; CDR2 reads ANQGSEA. This CDR3 is built from 14 residues. CDR3 loop: CSVEDGTGTYEQYF. The CDR3 DNA reads as TGCAGCGTTGAAGATGGGACAGGGACCTACGAGCAGTACTTC.

This clonotype was counted at least ten times. The chain has TRBV12-3 or TRBV12-4 and TRBJ2-5; D is ambiguous. This CDR3 spans 13 amino acids. V was clipped by 3 bases and J by 2 bases, with 7 bases between them. The CDR3 DNA is TGTGCCAGCAGTTTGGTTCAACAAGAGACCCAGTACTTC. Amino acid sequence: CASSLVQQETQYF.

This clonotype was picked up many times. The chain has TRBV20-1 and TRBJ2-5, with 9 nucleotides matching TRBD1. Per the germline V gene, CDR1 is DFQATT and CDR2 is SNEGSKA (reference sequence). The CDR3 is 13 amino acids. The CDR3 loop reads CNGQGPYQETQYF. CDR3 coding DNA: TGCAATGGACAGGGGCCCTACCAAGAGACCCAGTACTTC.

This clonotype was counted at least ten times. The genes are TRBV30 and TRBJ2-5; 12 bases are a match to TRBD2. The CDR3 runs 15 residues. The trim removed 3 bases at V and 5 bases at J, leaving 7 bases unmatched. Germline V gives CDR1 GTSNPN, CDR2 SVGIG (reference sequence). CDR3 sequence: CAWSPGLAGRETQYF. The CDR3 region has the DNA TGTGCCTGGAGCCCCGGACTAGCGGGGAGGGAGACCCAGTACTTC.

This rearrangement joins TRBV3-1 to TRBJ2-6, with unresolved D. The CDR3 runs to 16 residues. Trimming stripped 11 bases from V and 4 bases from J, with 21 bases between. CDR1 and CDR2 (germline): LGHDT, YNNKEL (reference sequence). As DNA, the CDR3 is TGTGCCTGCTCCATCGATGCATCGGCGGGGGCCAACGTCCTGACTTTC. Its protein is CACSIDASAGANVLTF.

This clonotype was picked up many times. This chain connects TRBV10-3 to TRBJ1-6, with a tentative D call TRBD1 (6 bases). The CDR3 totals 17 residues. V lost 3 bases and J lost 1, with 13 bases in between. The germline gives CDR1 ENHRY, CDR2 SYGVKD. The CDR3 DNA sequence: TGTGCCATCAGTGAACAGGGAGTAGGGTCCTATAATTCACCCCTCCACTTT. This translates into CAISEQGVGSYNSPLHF.

The table lists this clonotype with many counts. The V and J genes are TRBV6-2 or TRBV6-3 and TRBJ2-1, with D possibly matching TRBD1 (6 bases). The CDR3 is 14 residues long. CDR1 and CDR2 (germline): MNHEY, SVGEGT. V shed 7 bases and J shed 0 bases, with 10 bases lying between them. CDR3 coding DNA: TGTGCCAGCAAATTCAGGGGCTCCTACAATGAGCAGTTCTTC. It codes for CASKFRGSYNEQFF.

A word on this clonotype: This may stem from a read error, because a much larger clone lies one nucleotide away. The chain couples TRBV12-3 or TRBV12-4 to TRBJ1-3, with D perhaps TRBD1 (5 bases). CDR3 length: 14 amino acids. Here the CDR3 reads CASSHRSSGNAIYF. In nucleotides, the CDR3 is TGTGCCAGCAGCCACAGGTCCTCTGGAAACGCCATATATTTT.

This clonotype was detected ten times or more. The J gene is TRBJ1-2, the V gene TRBV5-1; D is uncertain. CDR1 and CDR2 from the germline V gene are SGHRS and YFSETQ. The V end lost 0 bases, the J end lost 8 bases, and 17 bases lay between the germline ends. CDR3 size: 15 residues. CDR3 coding DNA: TGCGCCAGCAGCTTGGACGTCGACGGAGGCTCCGGCTACACCTTC. Protein sequence: CASSLDVDGGSGYTF.

This clonotype was detected ten times or more. The rearrangement joins TRBV11-1 to TRBJ2-5; TRBD2 aligns across 13 bases. The CDR3 consists of 20 residues. The germline gives CDR1 SGHAT, CDR2 FQDESV (reference sequence). Trimming cost V 4 bases and J 5 bases; bases outside gene matches: 19. CDR3 coding DNA: TGTGCCAGCAGCTACAACGGGCGCGCTGGACTAGCGGGGGAGTGGGAGACCCAGTACTTC. Protein product: CASSYNGRAGLAGEWETQYF.

This clonotype was seen repeatedly, ten times or more. V usage is TRBV27 and J usage is TRBJ1-1, with D possibly being TRBD1 (5 bases). CDR1 and CDR2 (germline): MNHEY, SMNVEV (reference sequence). V lost 6 bases and J lost 1, with 15 bases in between. This CDR3 region has 15 residues. Written as DNA, the CDR3 is TGTGCCAGCAGCCAACCGGGACGGCCGAACACTGAAGCTTTCTTT. It specifies CASSQPGRPNTEAFF.

Ten or more counts support this clonotype. V usage is TRBV7-9 and J usage is TRBJ1-1; the D is unclear. This CDR3 has 14 amino acids. The V and J ends lost 5 bases and 2 bases respectively, with 12 bases between them. Germline V gives CDR1 SEHNR, CDR2 FQNEAQ (reference sequence). The CDR3 spells CASSPGGSNTEAFF. The DNA of the CDR3 is TGTGCCAGCAGCCCGGGCGGAAGCAACACTGAAGCTTTCTTT.

This clonotype was found many times. The V and J genes are TRBV9 and TRBJ1-1; 9 bases are a match to TRBD1. Germline lookup yields CDR1 SGDLS and CDR2 YYNGEE. This CDR3 is 15 amino acids long. With V trimmed by 0 bases and J by 6 bases, 6 bases remained unmatched. This chain's CDR3 is CASSVGGQGRSEAFF. The CDR3 region has the DNA TGTGCCAGCAGCGTAGGGGGACAGGGTCGCTCTGAAGCTTTCTTT.

The table lists this clonotype with a few counts. This sequence joins TRBV6-6 and TRBJ1-6; D is unclear. With 10 bases removed from V and 7 bases from J, the gap between germline ends came to 14 bases. Germline V gives CDR1 MNHNY, CDR2 SVGAGI (reference sequence). This CDR3 spans 13 amino acids. DNA for the CDR3: TGTGCCACCATGCACACGGGAAATTCACCCCTCCACTTT. It encodes CATMHTGNSPLHF.

This clonotype was recorded at least ten times. The chain uses TRBV7-9 and TRBJ1-2; TRBD1 matches 9 bases. CDR1 and CDR2 from the germline V gene are SEHNR and FQNEAQ (reference sequence). The V gene end was trimmed by 4 bases and the J gene end by 3 bases; junction bases not matched to a gene: 3. The CDR3 length is 14 residues. CDR3 bases: TGTGCCAGCAGCTCGGACAGGGGAGACTATGGCTACACCTTC. Protein product: CASSSDRGDYGYTF.

There are many counts of this clonotype. The rearrangement joins TRBV29-1 to TRBJ1-1, with D possibly being TRBD1 (5 bases). The V and J ends lost 6 bases and 7 bases respectively, with 18 bases between them. CDR1 and CDR2 (germline): SQVTM, ANQGSEA. This CDR3 is 13 amino acids long. The CDR3 loop is CSVFDRILCEAFF. The CDR3 DNA reads as TGCAGCGTCTTTGACAGAATATTATGTGAAGCTTTCTTT.